Given below is one TCR beta chain in context. As yet, its antigen is unknown. These data are taken from a study of T cell responses to AZD1222 COVID-19 vaccine. Sequencing used immunoSEQ multiplex PCR; TCRdb keeps in-frame clones, though not all of them. Of about 140,000 clones in the sample, around 90% were seen once. Overall study results and limits: Repertoires in all cases were sampled only once the peak T cell response had passed.

Germline V gene sequence: CDR1 SGHDT, CDR2 YYEEEE. Trimming took off 2 bases at V and 0 bases at J, with 14 bases between the two ends. The CDR3 is 17 amino acids. The material sequenced was peripheral blood, taken on day 0 of AZD1222 vaccination. This rearrangement joins TRBV5-6 to TRBJ1-4; D possibly corresponds to TRBD1 (6 bases). The receptor was isolated from an adult in good health. The CDR3 DNA reads TGTGCCAGCAGCTTCAAGACAGGACCGTCAACTAATGAAAAACTGTTTTTT. Amino acid sequence: CASSFKTGPSTNEKLFF.